There are many counts of the clone carrying this T cell receptor beta chain. Together with a sample-barcoded 5' primer, a J-beta primer mix was included in a second PCR lasting roughly 6 to 12 cycles. Using its own MiXCR run on the 5' RACE reads, TCRdb lists one record per CDR3 protein. The sample has 700,000 to 850,000 distinct CDR3 sequences, under 40% seen once. V was cut by 3 bases and J by 1 base, with 6 bases left in between. CDR1 is SNHLY, CDR2 FYNNEI, per germline. This CDR3 comprises 13 residues. The sample belongs to a study of blood T cells in healthy people across ages. The sequenced sample was blood. This chain connects TRBV2 to TRBJ1-2, with D possibly matching TRBD1 (5 bases). This TCR came from a man between 18 and 29 years old in good health. CDR3 sequence (DNA): TGTGCCAGCAGTGAGACAGTTAACTATGGCTACACCTTC. The encoded protein is CASSETVNYGYTF.